Below, 8 T cell receptor beta chains from the same sample are listed, as sequenced in a study of cytomegalovirus exposure and HLA in healthy donors. PCR involved 60 Vbeta and 13 Jbeta primers. The table came from immunoSEQ multiplex PCR; TCRdb's copy has only in-frame clones and leaves some out. This table has about 160,000 clones, around 76% appearing once. Sequenced input: PBMCs. The receptors were gathered from a woman in her thirties or forties in good health and CMV-seronegative.

J is TRBJ2-1 and V is TRBV19; 7 bases line up with TRBD2. The CDR3 loop spans 16 amino acids. Germline CDR1 and CDR2: LNHDA and SQIVND (reference sequence). With 5 bases clipped from V and 8 bases from J, the junction kept 15 bases outside the gene matches. CDR3 sequence (DNA): TGTGCCAGTAGTCCCCCCGGGACTAAGGGTTTGCATGAGCAGTTCTTC. It codes for CASSPPGTKGLHEQFF.

This clone was seen a few times. The chain couples TRBV29-1 to TRBJ2-5; tentatively, D is TRBD1 or TRBD2 (9 bases each). The germline V and J ends were trimmed by 4 bases and 0 bases, with 30 bases remaining between them. The V gene's germline CDR1 is SQVTM and CDR2 ANQGSEA. The CDR3 length is 20 residues. CDR3 in DNA: TGCAGCGTTGGAGAGGTGGGGACAGGGACAGAGCGGGGGGACCAAGAGACCCAGTACTTC. Translating gives CSVGEVGTGTERGDQETQYF.

The rearrangement joins TRBV4-1 to TRBJ1-1; a possible D gene is TRBD1 (6 bases). This CDR3 region has 16 residues. Germline V CDR1 and CDR2: MGHRA, YSYEKL. V lost 0 bases and J lost 6, with 17 bases in between. The CDR3 region is CASSQEPYLQGAEAFF. DNA of the CDR3: TGCGCCAGCAGCCAAGAACCGTACCTACAGGGTGCTGAAGCTTTCTTT.

The genes are TRBV7-8 and TRBJ2-1; 8 bases line up with TRBD2. Unmatched junction bases numbered 12, after V lost 5 bases and J lost 6 bases. Germline V gives CDR1 SGHVS, CDR2 FQNEAQ. The CDR3 totals 16 residues. The chain's CDR3 is CASSPRLAQRGNEQFF. CDR3 DNA: TGTGCCAGCAGCCCCCGACTAGCGCAAAGGGGCAATGAGCAGTTCTTC.

The chain recombines TRBV5-1 with TRBJ2-3, with a tentative D call TRBD1 (5 bases). V lost 0 bases, J lost 6 bases, and 11 bases lay in between. The CDR3 totals 14 residues. The germline V gene encodes CDR1 SGHRS and CDR2 YFSETQ. The CDR3 nucleotides are TGCGCCAGCAGCTTGGCGCAGAACAGGGATACGCAGTATTTT. As protein: CASSLAQNRDTQYF.

The V and J genes are TRBV5-6 and TRBJ2-7; 7 nucleotides match TRBD2. CDR1 SGHDT and CDR2 YYEEEE come from the germline V gene. J gave up 3 bases and V 0 bases, and 9 bases lay outside the gene matches. CDR3 length: 16 residues. CDR3 DNA sequence: TGTGCCAGCAGCTTGGCCGCGGGGCGGGGGAACTACGAGCAGTACTTC. Protein: CASSLAAGRGNYEQYF.

V is TRBV7-6 and J is TRBJ2-7; D remains ambiguous. The V gene's germline CDR1 is SGHVS and CDR2 FNYEAQ. V gave up 0 bases and J gave up 6 bases, with 6 bases separating them. The CDR3 contains 12 residues. The CDR3 sequence: CASSLASSEQYF. In nucleotides, the CDR3 is TGTGCCAGCAGCTTAGCGTCGAGCGAGCAGTACTTC.

J is TRBJ2-7 and V is TRBV5-6; possible D gene TRBD2, 5 bases. The ends were cut back, 4 bases at V and 3 bases at J, with 17 bases in the middle. Per germline, CDR1 SGHDT and CDR2 YYEEEE. This CDR3 has 15 amino acids. The CDR3 region is CASSNLGLRDYEQYF. The CDR3 DNA follows: TGTGCCAGCAGCAATCTAGGACTCAGAGACTACGAGCAGTACTTC.